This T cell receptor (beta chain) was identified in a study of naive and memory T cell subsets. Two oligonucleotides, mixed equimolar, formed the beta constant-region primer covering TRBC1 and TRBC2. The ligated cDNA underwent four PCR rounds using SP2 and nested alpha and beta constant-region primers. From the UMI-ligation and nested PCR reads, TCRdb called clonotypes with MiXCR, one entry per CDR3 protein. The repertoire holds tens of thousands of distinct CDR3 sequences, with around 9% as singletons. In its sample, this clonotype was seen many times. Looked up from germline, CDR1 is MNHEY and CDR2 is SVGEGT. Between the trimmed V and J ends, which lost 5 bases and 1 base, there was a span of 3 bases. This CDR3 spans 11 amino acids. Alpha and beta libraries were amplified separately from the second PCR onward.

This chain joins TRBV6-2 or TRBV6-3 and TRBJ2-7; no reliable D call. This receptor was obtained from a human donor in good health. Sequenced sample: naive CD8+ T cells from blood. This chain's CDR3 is CASSKSYEQYF. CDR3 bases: TGTGCCAGCAGTAAATCCTACGAGCAGTACTTC.